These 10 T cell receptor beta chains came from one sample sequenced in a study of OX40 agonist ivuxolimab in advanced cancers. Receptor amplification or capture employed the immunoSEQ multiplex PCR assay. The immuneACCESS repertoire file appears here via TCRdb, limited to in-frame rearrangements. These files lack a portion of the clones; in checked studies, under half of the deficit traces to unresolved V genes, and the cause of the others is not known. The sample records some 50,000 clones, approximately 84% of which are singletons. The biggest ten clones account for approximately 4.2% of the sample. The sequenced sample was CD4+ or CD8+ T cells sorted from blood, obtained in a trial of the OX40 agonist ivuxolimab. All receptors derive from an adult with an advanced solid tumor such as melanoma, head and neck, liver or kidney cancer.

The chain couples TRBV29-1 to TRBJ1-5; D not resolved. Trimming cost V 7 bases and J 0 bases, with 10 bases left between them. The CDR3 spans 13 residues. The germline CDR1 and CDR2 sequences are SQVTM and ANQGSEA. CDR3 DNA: TGCAGCGCCAGCCTTGATAGCAATCAGCCCCAGCATTTT. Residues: CSASLDSNQPQHF.

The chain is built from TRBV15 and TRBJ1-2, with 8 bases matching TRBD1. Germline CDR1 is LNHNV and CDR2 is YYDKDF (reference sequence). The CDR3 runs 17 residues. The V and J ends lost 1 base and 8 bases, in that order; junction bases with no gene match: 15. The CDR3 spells CATSRGDRGSGSRGYTF. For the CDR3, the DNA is TGTGCCACCAGCAGAGGCGACAGGGGCTCAGGTTCAAGGGGCTACACCTTC.

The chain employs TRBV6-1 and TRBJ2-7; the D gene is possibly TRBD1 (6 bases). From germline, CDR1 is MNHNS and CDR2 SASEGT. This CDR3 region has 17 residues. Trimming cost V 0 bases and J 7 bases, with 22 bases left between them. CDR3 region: CASSEALVAGEKGEQYF. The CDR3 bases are TGTGCCAGCAGTGAAGCTCTTGTTGCAGGGGAAAAGGGGGAGCAGTACTTC.

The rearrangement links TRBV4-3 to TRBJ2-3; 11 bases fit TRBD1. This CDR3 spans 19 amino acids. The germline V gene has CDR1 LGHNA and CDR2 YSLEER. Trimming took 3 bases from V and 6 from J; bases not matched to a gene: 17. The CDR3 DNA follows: TGCGCCAGCAGCCAGAGACCCCTGGGGGACAGGGGGTTCGGGGATACGCAGTATTTT. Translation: CASSQRPLGDRGFGDTQYF.

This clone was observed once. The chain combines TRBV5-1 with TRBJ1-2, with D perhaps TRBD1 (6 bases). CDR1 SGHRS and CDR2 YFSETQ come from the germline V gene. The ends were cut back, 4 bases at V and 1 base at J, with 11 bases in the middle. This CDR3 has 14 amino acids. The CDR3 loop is CASSPLQGNYGYTF. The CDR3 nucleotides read TGCGCCAGCAGCCCCTTACAGGGTAACTATGGCTACACCTTC.

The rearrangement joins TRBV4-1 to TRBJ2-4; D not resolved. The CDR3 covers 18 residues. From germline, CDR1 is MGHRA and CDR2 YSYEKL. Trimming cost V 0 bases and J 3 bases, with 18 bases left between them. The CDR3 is CASSQDPTEPFDKNIQYF. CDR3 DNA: TGCGCCAGCAGCCAAGATCCAACAGAACCCTTCGACAAAAACATTCAGTACTTC.

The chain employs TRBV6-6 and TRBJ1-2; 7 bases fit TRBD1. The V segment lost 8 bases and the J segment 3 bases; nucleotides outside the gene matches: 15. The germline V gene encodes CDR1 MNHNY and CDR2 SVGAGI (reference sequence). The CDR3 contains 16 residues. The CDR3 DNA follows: TGTGCCAGCTTGTCCGGGACGACAGGGTCGGACTATGGCTACACCTTC. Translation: CASLSGTTGSDYGYTF.

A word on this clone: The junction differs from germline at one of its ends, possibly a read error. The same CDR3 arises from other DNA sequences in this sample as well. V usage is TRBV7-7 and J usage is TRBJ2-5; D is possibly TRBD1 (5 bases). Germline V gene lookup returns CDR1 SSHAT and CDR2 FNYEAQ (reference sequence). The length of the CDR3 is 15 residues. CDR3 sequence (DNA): TGTGCTAGCAGCTCCCGAATAGGGGCCCAAGAGACCCAGTACTTC. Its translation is CASSSRIGAQETQYF.

CDR3 region: CASSFMRAGSYNEQFF. CDR3 nucleotides: TGCGCCAGCAGCTTTATGAGGGCGGGATCCTACAATGAGCAGTTCTTC. The genes are TRBV5-1 and TRBJ2-1, with D perhaps TRBD2 (6 bases). Germline-derived CDR1 and CDR2 are SGHRS and YFSETQ. V was pared by 2 bases and J by 1 base, with 13 bases between. This CDR3 is built from 16 residues.

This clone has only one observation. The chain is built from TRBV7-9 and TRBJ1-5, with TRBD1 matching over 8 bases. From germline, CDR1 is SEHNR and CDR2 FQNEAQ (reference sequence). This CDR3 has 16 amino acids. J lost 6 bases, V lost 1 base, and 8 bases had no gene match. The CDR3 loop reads CASSLVLGQGTQPQHF. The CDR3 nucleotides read TGTGCCAGCAGCTTAGTTCTTGGACAGGGAACTCAGCCCCAGCATTTT. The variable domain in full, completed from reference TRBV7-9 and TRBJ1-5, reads DTGVSQNPRHKITKRGQNVTFRCDPISEHNRLYWYRQTLGQGPEFLTYFQNEAQLEKSRLLSDRFSAERPKGSFSTLEIQRTEQGDSAMYLCASSLVLGQGTQPQHFGDGTRLSIL.